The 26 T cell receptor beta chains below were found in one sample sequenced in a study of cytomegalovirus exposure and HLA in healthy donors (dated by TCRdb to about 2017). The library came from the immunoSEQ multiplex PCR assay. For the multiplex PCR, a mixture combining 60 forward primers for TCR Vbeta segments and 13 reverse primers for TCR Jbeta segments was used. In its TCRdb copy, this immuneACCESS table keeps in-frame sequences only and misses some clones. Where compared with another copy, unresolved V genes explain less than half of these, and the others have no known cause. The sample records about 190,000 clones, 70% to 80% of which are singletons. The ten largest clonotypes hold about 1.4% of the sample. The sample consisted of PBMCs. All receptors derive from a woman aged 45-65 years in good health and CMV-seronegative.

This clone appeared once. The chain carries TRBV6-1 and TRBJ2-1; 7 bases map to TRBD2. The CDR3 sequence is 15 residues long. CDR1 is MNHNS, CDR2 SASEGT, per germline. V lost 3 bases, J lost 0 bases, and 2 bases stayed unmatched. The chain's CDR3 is CASSEGGTSYNEQFF. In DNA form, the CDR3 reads TGTGCCAGCAGTGAGGGAGGGACCTCCTACAATGAGCAGTTCTTC.

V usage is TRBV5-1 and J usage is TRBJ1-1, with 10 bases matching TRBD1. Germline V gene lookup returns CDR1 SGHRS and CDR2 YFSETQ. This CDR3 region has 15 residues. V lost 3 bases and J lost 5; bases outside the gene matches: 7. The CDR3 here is CASSSAGQGRTEAFF. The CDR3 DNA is TGCGCCAGCAGCTCCGCGGGACAGGGGAGGACTGAAGCTTTCTTT.

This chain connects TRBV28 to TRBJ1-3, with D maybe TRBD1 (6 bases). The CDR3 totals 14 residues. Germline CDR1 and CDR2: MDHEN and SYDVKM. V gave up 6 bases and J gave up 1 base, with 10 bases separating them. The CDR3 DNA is TGTGCCAGCAGGAGGGGGTCGTCTGGAAACACCATATATTTT. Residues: CASRRGSSGNTIYF.

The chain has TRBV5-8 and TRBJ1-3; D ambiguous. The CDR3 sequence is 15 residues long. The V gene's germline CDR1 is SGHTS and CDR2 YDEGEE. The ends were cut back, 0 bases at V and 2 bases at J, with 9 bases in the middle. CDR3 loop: CASSLGGSPGNTIYF. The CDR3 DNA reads TGTGCCAGCAGCTTGGGAGGGAGTCCTGGAAACACCATATATTTT.

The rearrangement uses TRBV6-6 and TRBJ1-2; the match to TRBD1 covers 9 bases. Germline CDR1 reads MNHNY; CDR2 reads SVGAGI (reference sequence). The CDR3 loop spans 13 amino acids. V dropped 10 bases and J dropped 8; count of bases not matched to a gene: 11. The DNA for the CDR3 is TGTGCCATTCTTACGAAGGACAGGGGAGGCTACACCTTC. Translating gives CAILTKDRGGYTF.

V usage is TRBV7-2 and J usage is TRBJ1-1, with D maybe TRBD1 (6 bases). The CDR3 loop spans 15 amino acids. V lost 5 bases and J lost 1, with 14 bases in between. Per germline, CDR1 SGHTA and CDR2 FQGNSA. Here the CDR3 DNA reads TGTGCCAGCAGCCAGGTGGGGGGGGCGAACACTGAAGCTTTCTTT. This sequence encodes CASSQVGGANTEAFF.

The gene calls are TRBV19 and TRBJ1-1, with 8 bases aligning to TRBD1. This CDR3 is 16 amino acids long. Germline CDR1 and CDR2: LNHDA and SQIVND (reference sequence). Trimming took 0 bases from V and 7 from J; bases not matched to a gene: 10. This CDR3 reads CASSIDGQGYINEAFF. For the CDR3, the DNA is TGTGCCAGTAGTATAGATGGACAGGGTTATATTAATGAAGCTTTCTTT.

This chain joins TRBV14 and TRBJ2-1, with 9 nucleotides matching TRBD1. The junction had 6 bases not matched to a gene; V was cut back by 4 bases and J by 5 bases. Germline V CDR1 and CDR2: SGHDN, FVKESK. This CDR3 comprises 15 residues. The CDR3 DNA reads TGTGCCAGCAGCCGCGGGACAGGGCACAACAATGAGCAGTTCTTC. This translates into CASSRGTGHNNEQFF.

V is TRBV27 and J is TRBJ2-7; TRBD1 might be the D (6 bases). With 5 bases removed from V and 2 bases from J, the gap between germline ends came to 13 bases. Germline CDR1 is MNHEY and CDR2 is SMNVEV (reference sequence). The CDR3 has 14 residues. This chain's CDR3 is CASSPGQKTYEQYF. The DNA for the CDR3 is TGTGCCAGCAGTCCCGGACAGAAAACCTACGAGCAGTACTTC.

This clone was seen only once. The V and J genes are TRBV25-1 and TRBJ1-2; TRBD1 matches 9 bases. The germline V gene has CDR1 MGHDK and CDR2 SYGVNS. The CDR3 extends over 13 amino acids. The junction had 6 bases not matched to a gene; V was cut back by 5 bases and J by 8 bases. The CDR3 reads CASSRGQGSGYTF. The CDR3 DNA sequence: TGTGCCAGCAGTCGGGGACAGGGATCGGGCTACACCTTC.

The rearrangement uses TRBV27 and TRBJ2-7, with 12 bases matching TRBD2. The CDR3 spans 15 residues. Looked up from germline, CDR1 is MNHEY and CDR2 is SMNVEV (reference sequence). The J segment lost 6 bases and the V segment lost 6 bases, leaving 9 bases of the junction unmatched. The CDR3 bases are TGTGCCAGCAGAACACTAGCGGGGGGCCCCGGCGAGCAGTACTTC. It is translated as CASRTLAGGPGEQYF.

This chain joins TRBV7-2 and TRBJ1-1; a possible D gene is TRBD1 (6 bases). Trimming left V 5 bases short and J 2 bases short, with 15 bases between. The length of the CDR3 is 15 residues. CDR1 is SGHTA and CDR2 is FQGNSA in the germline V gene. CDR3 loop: CASSQSGQYNTEAFF. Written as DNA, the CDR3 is TGTGCCAGCAGCCAATCCGGACAGTATAACACTGAAGCTTTCTTT.

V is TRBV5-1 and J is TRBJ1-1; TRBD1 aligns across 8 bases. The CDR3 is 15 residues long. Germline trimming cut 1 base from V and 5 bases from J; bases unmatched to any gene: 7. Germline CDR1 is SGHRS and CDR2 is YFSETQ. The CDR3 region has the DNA TGCGCCAGCAGCTTGCCCGGGACAGGAAGTACTGAAGCTTTCTTT. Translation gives CASSLPGTGSTEAFF.

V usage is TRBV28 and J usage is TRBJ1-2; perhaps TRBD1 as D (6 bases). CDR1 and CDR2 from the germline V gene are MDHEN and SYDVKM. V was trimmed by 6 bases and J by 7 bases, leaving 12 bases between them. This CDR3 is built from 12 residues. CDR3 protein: CASSLSGVGYTF. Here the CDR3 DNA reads TGTGCCAGCAGCCTATCAGGGGTTGGCTACACCTTC.

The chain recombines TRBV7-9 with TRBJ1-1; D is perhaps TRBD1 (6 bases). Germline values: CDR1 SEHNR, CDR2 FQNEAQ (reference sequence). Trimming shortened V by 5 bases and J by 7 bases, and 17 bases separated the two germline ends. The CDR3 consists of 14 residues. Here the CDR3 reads CASSPIQGHNEAFF. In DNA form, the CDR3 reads TGTGCCAGCAGCCCCATTCAGGGGCACAATGAAGCTTTCTTT.

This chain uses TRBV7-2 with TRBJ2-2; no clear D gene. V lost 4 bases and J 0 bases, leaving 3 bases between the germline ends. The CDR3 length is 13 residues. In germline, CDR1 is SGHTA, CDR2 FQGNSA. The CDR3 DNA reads TGTGCCAGCAGCTCTCCGAACACCGGGGAGCTGTTTTTT. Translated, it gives CASSSPNTGELFF.

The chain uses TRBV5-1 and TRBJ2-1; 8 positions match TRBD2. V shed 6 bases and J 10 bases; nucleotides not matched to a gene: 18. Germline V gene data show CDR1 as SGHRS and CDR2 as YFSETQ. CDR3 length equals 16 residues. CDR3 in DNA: TGCGCCAGCACCAGACTGAATAGCGGGACTACTGGGGAGCAGTTCTTC. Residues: CASTRLNSGTTGEQFF.

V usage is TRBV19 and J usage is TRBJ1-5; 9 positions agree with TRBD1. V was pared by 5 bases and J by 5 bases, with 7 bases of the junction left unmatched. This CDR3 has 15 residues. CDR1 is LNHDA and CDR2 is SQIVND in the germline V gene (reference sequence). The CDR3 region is CASSPIDRGDQPQHF. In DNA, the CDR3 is TGTGCCAGTAGTCCGATTGACAGGGGGGATCAGCCCCAGCATTTT.

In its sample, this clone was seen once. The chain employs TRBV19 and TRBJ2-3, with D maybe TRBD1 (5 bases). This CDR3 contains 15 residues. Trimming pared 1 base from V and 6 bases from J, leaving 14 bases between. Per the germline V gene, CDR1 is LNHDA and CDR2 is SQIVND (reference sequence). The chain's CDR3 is CASSIGVGSGDTQYF. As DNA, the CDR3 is TGTGCCAGTAGTATAGGGGTGGGATCAGGGGATACGCAGTATTTT.

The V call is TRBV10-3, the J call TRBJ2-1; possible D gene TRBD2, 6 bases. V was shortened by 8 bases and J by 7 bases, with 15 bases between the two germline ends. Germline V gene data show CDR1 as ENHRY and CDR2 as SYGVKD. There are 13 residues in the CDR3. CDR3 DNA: TGTGCCATCTGGAGGGCGGGGACGAATGAGCAGTTCTTC. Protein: CAIWRAGTNEQFF.

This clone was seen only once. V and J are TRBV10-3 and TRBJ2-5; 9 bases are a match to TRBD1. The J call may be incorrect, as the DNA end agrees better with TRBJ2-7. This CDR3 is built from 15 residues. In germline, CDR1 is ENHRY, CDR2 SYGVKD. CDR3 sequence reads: CAISESGTGSYEQYF. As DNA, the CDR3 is TGTGCCATCAGTGAGTCCGGGACAGGGTCCTACGAGCAGTACTTC.

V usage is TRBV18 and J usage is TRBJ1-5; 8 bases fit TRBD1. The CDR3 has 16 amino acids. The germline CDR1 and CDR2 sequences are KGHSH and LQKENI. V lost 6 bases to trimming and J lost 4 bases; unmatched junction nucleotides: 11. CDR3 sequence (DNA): TGTGCCAGCTCGCTGATAGGCGGACAGGGTAATCAGCCCCAGCATTTT. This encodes CASSLIGGQGNQPQHF.

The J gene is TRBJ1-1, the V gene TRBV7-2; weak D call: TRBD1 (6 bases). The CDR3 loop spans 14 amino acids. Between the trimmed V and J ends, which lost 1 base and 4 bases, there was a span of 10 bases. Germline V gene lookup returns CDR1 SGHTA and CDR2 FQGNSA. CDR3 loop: CASSLEGETTEAFF. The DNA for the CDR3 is TGTGCCAGCAGCTTAGAGGGGGAGACCACTGAAGCTTTCTTT.

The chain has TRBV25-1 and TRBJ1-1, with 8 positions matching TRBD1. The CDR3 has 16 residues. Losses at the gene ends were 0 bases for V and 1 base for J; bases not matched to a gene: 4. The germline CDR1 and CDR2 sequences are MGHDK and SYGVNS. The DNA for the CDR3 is TGTGCCAGCAGTGAATACAGGACAGGGACGAACACTGAAGCTTTCTTT. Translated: CASSEYRTGTNTEAFF. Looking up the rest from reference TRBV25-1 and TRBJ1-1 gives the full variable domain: EADIYQTPRYLVIGTGKKITLECSQTMGHDKMYWYQQDPGMELHLIHYSYGVNSTEKGDLSSESTVSRIRTEHFPLTLESARPSHTSQYLCASSEYRTGTNTEAFFGQGTRLTVV.

The CDR3 protein is CAISAPLLTTGRNTEAFF. The CDR3 nucleotides are TGTGCCATCAGTGCCCCACTTTTAACGACAGGGCGAAACACTGAAGCTTTCTTT. The chain joins TRBV10-3 to TRBJ1-1, with 7 bases matching TRBD1. Per germline, CDR1 ENHRY and CDR2 SYGVKD. The trim removed 4 bases at V and 2 bases at J, leaving 16 bases unmatched. The CDR3 consists of 18 residues.

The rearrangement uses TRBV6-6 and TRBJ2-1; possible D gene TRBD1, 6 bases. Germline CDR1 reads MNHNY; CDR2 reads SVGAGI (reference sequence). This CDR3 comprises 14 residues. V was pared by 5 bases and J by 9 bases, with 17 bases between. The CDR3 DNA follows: TGTGCCAGCAGTCCCCCCCGAGGGGGTGGTGAGCAGTTCTTC. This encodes CASSPPRGGGEQFF.